This is a list of T cell receptor beta chains from one sample in a study of T cell responses to AZD1222 COVID-19 vaccine. The protocol was immunoSEQ multiplex PCR, while the TCRdb copy is restricted to in-frame clones and leaves out a portion. The data show 90,000 to 120,000 clones, about 90% seen once. This sample comprised peripheral blood, obtained on day 0 of AZD1222 vaccination. These receptors were taken from an adult in good health. The CDR3 runs from the conserved cysteine through the conserved F or W. A D gene is named only where the DNA matches it firmly. Some rows have no size entry. The others give once, few or many, or a class for an expanded clone.

TGTGCCAGCAGTTACCGAGGCATCCGCACAGATACGCAGTATTTT	CASSYRGIRTDTQYF	TRBJ2-3	TRBV6-5	.	.
TGTGCCATCAGCCGGACCGACGAGCAGTACTTC	CAISRTDEQYF	TRBJ2-7	TRBV10-3	.	.
TGCGCCAGCAGCCGCGGGGGGACGGCCTACAATGAGCAGTTCTTC	CASSRGGTAYNEQFF	TRBJ2-1	TRBV5-1	TRBD2	.
TGTGCTAGCGCGGGCCGGGGGAAGGAGCAGCCCCAGCATTTT	CASAGRGKEQPQHF	TRBJ1-5	TRBV12-5	.	.
TGTGCCAGTACTATCGGGAGTATTACCGGGGAGCTGTTTTTT	CASTIGSITGELFF	TRBJ2-2	TRBV19	.	once
TGTGCCAGCACCTACCTCAGGCCAAACTCTGGGGCCAACGTCCTGACTTTC	CASTYLRPNSGANVLTF	TRBJ2-6	TRBV7-9	.	.
TGTGCCAGCAGTCCTCCCGAGGGCAGGGGCCCACGTAACACTGAAGCTTTCTTT	CASSPPEGRGPRNTEAFF	TRBJ1-1	TRBV6-6	.	.
TGTGCCAGCAGCCAACCCGAGTCAGTGGGGGGAACCTTC	CASSQPESVGGTF	TRBJ1-2	TRBV4-2	.	.
TGTGCCAGCAGCTCAGACAGGGGAACTCAGCCCCAGCATTTT	CASSSDRGTQPQHF	TRBJ1-5	TRBV7-2	TRBD1	.
TGTGCCAGCAGTTATACGGCAGGGCACTATGGCTACACCTTC	CASSYTAGHYGYTF	TRBJ1-2	TRBV6-2/TRBV6-3	.	.
TGTGCCAGCAGTGCGACAGGGGGAAATCAGCCCCAGCATTTT	CASSATGGNQPQHF	TRBJ1-5	TRBV2	TRBD1	.
TGTGCCAGCAGGGAAGTTTTGCAGCCCCAGCATTTT	CASREVLQPQHF	TRBJ1-5	TRBV28	.	.
TGTGCCAGTCGGGGACTACTCTACAATGAGCAGTTCTTC	CASRGLLYNEQFF	TRBJ2-1	TRBV19	TRBD2	.
TGTGCCAGCAGTTTCTGGGTTGTGGACGCGAAGACCCAGTACTTC	CASSFWVVDAKTQYF	TRBJ2-5	TRBV28	.	.
TGTGCCACCAGTGATCCACAAGTGGGGGCTGGGGCCAACGTCCTGACTTTC	CATSDPQVGAGANVLTF	TRBJ2-6	TRBV24-1	.	.
TGTGCCTGGAGTGTCGGAAGTGGAAACACCATATATTTT	CAWSVGSGNTIYF	TRBJ1-3	TRBV30	.	.
TGCAGTGCTAGAGATGAAAAACTGTTTTTT	CSARDEKLFF	TRBJ1-4	TRBV20-1	.	.
TGTGCCAGCAGCTTACAAGGGGTCGGGAACGCCGGGGAGCTGTTTTTT	CASSLQGVGNAGELFF	TRBJ2-2	TRBV7-3	.	.
TGTGCCAGCAGCCTATACGGGGGGCCTCAAGAGACCCAGTACTTC	CASSLYGGPQETQYF	TRBJ2-5	TRBV11-2	.	.
TGTGCCACCAGTGATAGTGGGCCCTACTCCTCCGAGCAGTACTTC	CATSDSGPYSSEQYF	TRBJ2-7	TRBV24-1	.	few
TGTGCCAGCAGCTTAGATGCAGGGCACGAGCAGTACTTC	CASSLDAGHEQYF	TRBJ2-7	TRBV11-3	.	.
TGTGCCAGCACCGCGACGGGGCCTGTCTATGGCTACACCTTC	CASTATGPVYGYTF	TRBJ1-2	TRBV28	.	.
TGTGCCAGCAGCCTCACAGGGGACAGCAATCAGCCCCAGCATTTT	CASSLTGDSNQPQHF	TRBJ1-5	TRBV6-2/TRBV6-3	TRBD1	.
TGCGCCAGCAGCCCGGACAAGGGAATAGCGCCGGGACAGAGACCGTTTCAAGAGACCCAGTACTTC	CASSPDKGIAPGQRPFQETQYF	TRBJ2-5	TRBV4-3	TRBD1	.
TGTGCCAGCAGTACTAGAGTGGAACAAGATACGCAGTATTTT	CASSTRVEQDTQYF	TRBJ2-3	TRBV28	.	once
TGTGCCAGCACCGAATCCGGGGAGCTGTTTTTT	CASTESGELFF	TRBJ2-2	TRBV27	.	.
TGTGCCAGCAGCCCGGGCGACAGGCCGGGTCAAGAGACCCAGTACTTC	CASSPGDRPGQETQYF	TRBJ2-5	TRBV11-2	.	once
TGTGCCAGCAGCTTAGTCAGGGGCGGGAACATTCAGTACTTC	CASSLVRGGNIQYF	TRBJ2-4	TRBV7-2	.	.
TGTGCCTCAAGACTAGCGGGGGGAGGGACCCAGTACTTC	CASRLAGGGTQYF	TRBJ2-5	TRBV30	TRBD2	.
TGTGCCAGCAGCGTTACTAGCGGGTCTAGCACAGATACGCAGTATTTT	CASSVTSGSSTDTQYF	TRBJ2-3	TRBV7-2	TRBD2	.
TGTGCCAGTAGTTGGGCGGCCACAATAGCCGGGGAGCTGTTTTTT	CASSWAATIAGELFF	TRBJ2-2	TRBV19	.	.
TGTGCCAGCAGCTCCCGGATCTCAGGCTATGGCTACACCTTC	CASSSRISGYGYTF	TRBJ1-2	TRBV7-2	.	once
TGTGCCAGCAGTTCAGGGGGGGGAAACACCATATATTTT	CASSSGGGNTIYF	TRBJ1-3	TRBV12-3/TRBV12-4	TRBD1	.
TGTGCCAGTAGTAGAGCGACAGGACTCGGTAGCGGCTACACCTTC	CASSRATGLGSGYTF	TRBJ1-2	TRBV19	.	few
TGTGCCACCAAAAAGACCGACAATGAGCAGTTCTTC	CATKKTDNEQFF	TRBJ2-1	TRBV27	.	.
TGTGCCACCTTTCTACCCGGGACTCACTACAATGAGCAGTTCTTC	CATFLPGTHYNEQFF	TRBJ2-1	TRBV28	.	.
TGTGCCAGCAGCCGGACAGGGGGACGCCAAGAGACCCAGTACTTC	CASSRTGGRQETQYF	TRBJ2-5	TRBV7-3	TRBD1	.
TGTGCCAGCAGCTTACGGATATTTGGCGGGATCTACAATGAGCAGTTCTTC	CASSLRIFGGIYNEQFF	TRBJ2-1	TRBV7-2	.	.
TGCAGCGTTGAAGACCCCTTAGAATTTGGGGACAGGTGCGCTTTCTTT	CSVEDPLEFGDRCAFF	TRBJ1-1	TRBV29-1	TRBD1	.
TGCGCCAGCAGCCAAGCCGGAGACAACAAGCAGTTCTTC	CASSQAGDNKQFF	TRBJ2-1	TRBV4-3	.	.
TGTGCCAGCAGCTTGGAGATCGGGAGGGGGGGCGCGGTAGATACGCAGTATTTT	CASSLEIGRGGAVDTQYF	TRBJ2-3	TRBV7-7	TRBD2	once
TGTGCCAGCAGCAAAGGAACAGGCCTAAAAGAGACCCAGTACTTC	CASSKGTGLKETQYF	TRBJ2-5	TRBV21-1	.	.
TGTGCCAGCAGTTTATCCGCGAATGAAAAACTGTTTTTT	CASSLSANEKLFF	TRBJ1-4	TRBV27	.	.